A selection of T cell receptor beta chains follows, all from one sample in a study of technical replicates of blood from a few donors. Measured with immunoSEQ multiplex PCR; TCRdb has only the in-frame clones, and not every one. Of some 77,000 clones in the sample, 85% to 95% were seen once. The sequenced sample consisted of T cells isolated from PBMCs. The receptors stem from a human donor in good health. The CDR3 runs from the conserved cysteine through the conserved F or W. D genes are given only for firm matches. The size field is filled for only some rows; it gives once, few, many or a size class.

D	V	size	J	DNA	CDR3
TRBD1	TRBV2	.	TRBJ1-5	TGTGCCAGCAGGGGACAGGGAGGATATCAGCCCCAGCATTTT	CASRGQGGYQPQHF
.	TRBV7-2	.	TRBJ2-1	TGTGCCAGCAGCTTAGACCCAACAGGATACAATGAGCAGTTCTTC	CASSLDPTGYNEQFF
TRBD2	TRBV4-3	.	TRBJ2-2	TGCGCCAGCAGCCAAGGGCTAGCGGGAGGCTCCGGGGAGCTGTTTTTT	CASSQGLAGGSGELFF
.	TRBV28	.	TRBJ1-4	TGTGCCAGCAGTTTAATAAGGATAGAGGGCGAAAAACTGTTTTTT	CASSLIRIEGEKLFF
.	TRBV4-1	.	TRBJ1-1	TGCGCCAGCAGCCAGAGGAGGGAGACTGAAGCTTTCTTT	CASSQRRETEAFF
.	TRBV28	few	TRBJ1-2	TGTGCCAGCAGCACCCTATTCAGCTACACCTTC	CASSTLFSYTF
.	TRBV13	.	TRBJ2-1	TGTGCCAGCAAGCCCTCCCGAGGCTCCTACAATGAGCAGTTCTTC	CASKPSRGSYNEQFF
.	TRBV25-1	few	TRBJ2-1	TGTGCCAGCACAAGGGGATTGGGCAATGAGCAGTTCTTC	CASTRGLGNEQFF
TRBD1	TRBV10-2	.	TRBJ1-5	TGCGCCAGCAGTGAAGGGGGCTCGAGCAATCAGCCCCAGCATTTT	CASSEGGSSNQPQHF
TRBD2	TRBV9	.	TRBJ2-1	TGTGCCAGCAGCCCGGGGGGGGGCTACAATGAGCAGTTCTTC	CASSPGGGYNEQFF
TRBD2	TRBV29-1	.	TRBJ2-5	TGCAGCGTTGGGACTAGCGGGAGAGAGACCCAGTACTTC	CSVGTSGRETQYF
TRBD1	TRBV5-6	.	TRBJ1-5	TGTGCCAGCAGCTTGTCGGGGGGACAGGGGAATCAGCCCCAGCATTTT	CASSLSGGQGNQPQHF
.	TRBV27	.	TRBJ2-7	TGTGCCAGCGGGGCGTACTACGAGCAGTACTTC	CASGAYYEQYF
.	TRBV20-1	.	TRBJ2-7	TGCAGTGCTAGAGATGGAGACCGGCAGTACTTC	CSARDGDRQYF
.	TRBV7-2	.	TRBJ1-4	TGTGCCAGCAGCTTAGACTCTCATGAAAAACTGTTTTTT	CASSLDSHEKLFF
TRBD1	TRBV29-1	.	TRBJ1-1	TGCAGCGTTGGACAGGGGAACACTGAAGCTTTCTTT	CSVGQGNTEAFF
.	TRBV27	.	TRBJ2-3	TGTGCCAGCAGACTAGGACCATACAGAGAATCTAGCACAGATACGCAGTATTTT	CASRLGPYRESSTDTQYF
TRBD1	TRBV11-2	.	TRBJ2-7	TGTGCCAGCAGCTTAGTTAGGGTAGGACAGGGGCCCCAATCCTACGAGCAGTACTTC	CASSLVRVGQGPQSYEQYF
TRBD2	TRBV5-4	.	TRBJ2-5	TGTGCCAGCAGCTGGGCGGGAGACGAGACCCAGTACTTC	CASSWAGDETQYF
TRBD2	TRBV5-1	.	TRBJ2-1	TGCGCCAGCAGCTTGGGTCCTAGCGGGAGTATTGAGCAGTTCTTC	CASSLGPSGSIEQFF
TRBD2	TRBV2	.	TRBJ2-7	TGTGCCAGCAAATCGGGACTAGCGTTCTACGAGCAGTACTTC	CASKSGLAFYEQYF
TRBD1	TRBV5-4	.	TRBJ2-2	TGTGCCAGCAGCTCGTACCCCGGGACAGATCCGTCCGGGGAGCTGTTTTTT	CASSSYPGTDPSGELFF
.	TRBV27	.	TRBJ1-2	TGTGCCAGCAGTTTATGGCCAGAAGCTAACTATGGCTACACCTTC	CASSLWPEANYGYTF
.	TRBV15	.	TRBJ2-2	TGTGCCACCAGCAGAGATCAGAGGGTTACCGGGGAGCTGTTTTTT	CATSRDQRVTGELFF
.	TRBV7-9	few	TRBJ1-2	TGTGCCAGCAGCTTGGGGGGAGTTAGAACAGGCTACACCTTC	CASSLGGVRTGYTF
.	TRBV15	.	TRBJ1-1	TGTGCCACCAGCGTCGGGAGTGTTAGCATGAACACTGAAGCTTTCTTT	CATSVGSVSMNTEAFF
TRBD1	TRBV30	.	TRBJ2-7	TGTGCCTCTAGAGACAGGGGGCTTTCCTACGAGCAGTACTTC	CASRDRGLSYEQYF
TRBD2	TRBV10-2	.	TRBJ2-1	TGCGCCAGCAGGAAACTAGCGGACCCTCCCGATGAGCAGTTCTTC	CASRKLADPPDEQFF
.	TRBV2	.	TRBJ2-3	TGTGCCAGCAGTGAATTCCCAGTGGCCAGGGATACGCAGTATTTT	CASSEFPVARDTQYF